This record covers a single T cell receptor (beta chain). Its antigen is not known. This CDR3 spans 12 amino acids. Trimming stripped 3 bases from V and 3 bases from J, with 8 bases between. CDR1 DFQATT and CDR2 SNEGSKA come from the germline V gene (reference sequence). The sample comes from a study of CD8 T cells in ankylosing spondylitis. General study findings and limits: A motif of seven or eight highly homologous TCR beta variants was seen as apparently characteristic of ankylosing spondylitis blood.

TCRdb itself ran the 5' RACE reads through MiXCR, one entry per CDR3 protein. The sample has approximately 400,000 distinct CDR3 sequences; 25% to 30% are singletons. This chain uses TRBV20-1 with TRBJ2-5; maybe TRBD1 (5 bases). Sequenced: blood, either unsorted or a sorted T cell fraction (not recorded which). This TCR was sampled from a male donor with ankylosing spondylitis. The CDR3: CSARVDKETQYF. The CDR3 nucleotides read TGCAGTGCTAGGGTGGACAAAGAGACCCAGTACTTC.